The 22 T cell receptor beta chains below were found in one sample sequenced in a study of CD8 T cells in Susac syndrome (dated by TCRdb to between 2017 and 2020). The library was made by the immunoSEQ multiplex PCR assay. RNA was extracted using the RNeasy kit, and roughly 0.45 to 1 microgram was reverse transcribed with random hexamers. Using fastp at Q25 and MiXCR, TCRdb reprocessed the public reads and kept productive beta chains. For every CDR3 protein sequence, its rows merge into one entry that carries the most common genes and DNA. This sample has more than 150,000 distinct CDR3 sequences in its table, and about 94% of those were observed once. The ten most abundant clones make up roughly 0.2% of the sample. Specimen: CD8+ T cells from PBMCs. These receptors came from a human donor with multiple sclerosis.

The V gene is TRBV28, the J gene TRBJ2-1; 8 bases map to TRBD1. The germline CDR1 and CDR2 sequences are MDHEN and SYDVKM. J was trimmed by 10 bases and V by 6 bases; bases with no gene match: 11. The CDR3 is 14 amino acids. CDR3 protein: CASSSADRVEEQFF. DNA of the CDR3: TGTGCCAGCAGCTCGGCGGACAGGGTAGAAGAGCAGTTCTTC. The full variable domain, in which reference TRBV28 and TRBJ2-1 provide the parts outside the CDR3, is DVKVTQSSRYLVKRTGEKVFLECVQDMDHENMFWYRQDPGLGLRLIYFSYDVKMKEKGDIPEGYSVSREKKERFSLILESASTNQTSMYLCASSSADRVEEQFFGPGTRLTVL.

The chain couples TRBV4-1 to TRBJ1-4; no clear D. V lost 1 base and J lost 8, with 8 bases in between. This CDR3 has 13 amino acids. Germline V gene data show CDR1 as MGHRA and CDR2 as YSYEKL. CDR3 region: CASSQVPREKLFF. In DNA, the CDR3 is TGCGCCAGCAGCCAAGTCCCGAGAGAAAAACTGTTTTTT.

The rearrangement joins TRBV30 to TRBJ2-7; D unclear. Deletions cut 5 bases from V and 3 bases from J, with 14 bases between. The germline gives CDR1 GTSNPN, CDR2 SVGIG (reference sequence). The CDR3 is 13 residues long. CDR3 region: CAWRSLAHYEQYF. The CDR3 DNA sequence: TGTGCCTGGCGATCCTTGGCCCACTACGAGCAGTACTTC.

This chain links TRBV30 with TRBJ1-1; D might be TRBD1 (6 bases). Trimming took 3 bases from V and 2 from J, leaving 13 bases between them. Germline V lookup: CDR1 GTSNPN, CDR2 SVGIG (reference sequence). CDR3 size: 14 residues. Written as DNA, the CDR3 is TGTGCCTGGAGGGAGAAGGACAGTAACACTGAAGCTTTCTTT. Translating gives CAWREKDSNTEAFF.

The genes are TRBV3-1 and TRBJ2-3; D unclear. The germline gives CDR1 LGHDT, CDR2 YNNKEL (reference sequence). The CDR3 is made up of 19 amino acids. V lost 0 bases, J lost 3 bases, and 22 bases lay in between. The chain's CDR3 is CASSQDLASELSSTDTQYF. The CDR3 nucleotides read TGTGCCAGCAGCCAAGATCTCGCCTCGGAACTATCCTCGACAGATACGCAGTATTTT.

In DNA, the CDR3 is TGTGCCAGCAGTTTAGGTGGGGCTCCGCGGGGCTACACCTTC. It is translated as CASSLGGAPRGYTF. The chain carries TRBV12-3 or TRBV12-4 and TRBJ1-2; possibly TRBD1 for D (5 bases). This CDR3 is 14 amino acids long. V lost 1 base, J lost 8 bases, and 14 bases lay in between.

CDR3 region: CASSTRQETSSGANVLTF. The CDR3 DNA reads as TGTGCCAGCAGCACCCGACAGGAGACCAGCTCTGGGGCCAACGTCCTGACTTTC. The genes are TRBV9 and TRBJ2-6, with a weak D call TRBD1 (6 bases). Trimming pared 4 bases from V and 0 bases from J, leaving 17 bases between. The germline CDR1 and CDR2 sequences are SGDLS and YYNGEE. CDR3 length: 18 residues.

This rearrangement joins TRBV29-1 to TRBJ1-2; possible D gene TRBD1, 5 bases. Germline-derived CDR1 and CDR2 are SQVTM and ANQGSEA. This CDR3 contains 14 residues. With 3 bases removed from V and 2 bases from J, the gap between germline ends came to 13 bases. For the CDR3, the DNA is TGCAGCGTTGACCCACGCAGGGCAAACTATGGCTACACCTTC. As protein: CSVDPRRANYGYTF. The full variable domain, in which reference TRBV29-1 and TRBJ1-2 provide the parts outside the CDR3, is SAVISQKPSRDICQRGTSLTIQCQVDSQVTMMFWYRQQPGQSLTLIATANQGSEATYESGFVIDKFPISRPNLTFSTLTVSNMSPEDSSIYLCSVDPRRANYGYTFGSGTRLTVV.

The chain recombines TRBV3-1 with TRBJ2-1; 7 positions match TRBD1. This CDR3 is built from 15 residues. V gave up 2 bases and J gave up 5 bases; unmatched junction bases: 6. From germline, CDR1 is LGHDT and CDR2 YNNKEL (reference sequence). CDR3 protein: CASSQYRDSHNEQFF. CDR3 in DNA: TGTGCCAGCAGCCAATACCGGGACAGCCACAATGAGCAGTTCTTC.

The CDR3 coding sequence is TGTGCCAGCAGCTTAGATAGGTTGCGGGAGTCCTACAATGAGCAGTTCTTC. It yields the protein CASSLDRLRESYNEQFF. The chain is built from TRBV7-8 and TRBJ2-1; 7 positions agree with TRBD2. Germline values: CDR1 SGHVS, CDR2 FQNEAQ. The CDR3 has 17 amino acids. Trimming cost V 1 base and J 1 base; bases outside gene matches: 7.

The chain uses TRBV6-5 and TRBJ2-1, with 8 bases fitting TRBD2. V shed 5 bases and J 8 bases; nucleotides not matched to a gene: 8. Germline-derived CDR1 and CDR2 are MNHEY and SVGAGI. The CDR3 covers 14 residues. Here the CDR3 DNA reads TGTGCCAGCAGTGTAGCGGGGAATAGCGATGAGCAGTTCTTC. Encoded protein: CASSVAGNSDEQFF.

The chain links TRBV2 to TRBJ2-2; D unresolved. Germline V lookup: CDR1 SNHLY, CDR2 FYNNEI. There are 12 residues in the CDR3. V was pared by 10 bases and J by 11 bases, with 17 bases between. Here the CDR3 DNA reads TGTGCCACCAAGGCAAACACCCGCGAGCTGTTTTTT. It codes for CATKANTRELFF. Supplemented by reference TRBV2 and TRBJ2-2, the full variable domain reads EPEVTQTPSHQVTQMGQEVILRCVPISNHLYFYWYRQILGQKVEFLVSFYNNEISEKSEIFDDQFSVERPDGSNFTLKIRSTKLEDSAMYFCATKANTRELFFGEGSRLTVL.

The chain combines TRBV9 with TRBJ2-3; no clear D. The CDR3 consists of 13 residues. V lost 3 bases and J lost 6, with 11 bases in between. The germline gives CDR1 SGDLS, CDR2 YYNGEE. The CDR3 DNA follows: TGTGCCAGCAGCGGCAACCAGCCCGATACGCAGTATTTT. It yields the protein CASSGNQPDTQYF.

The genes are TRBV27 and TRBJ1-2, with D possibly matching TRBD1 (5 bases). Germline CDR1 reads MNHEY; CDR2 reads SMNVEV (reference sequence). The CDR3 is 13 residues long. V lost 3 bases and J 6 bases, leaving 11 bases between the germline ends. CDR3 bases: TGTGCCAGCAGTTTGGCGCAGGGTCATGGCTACACCTTC. It translates to CASSLAQGHGYTF.

The chain couples TRBV4-2 to TRBJ2-6, with 7 bases matching TRBD2. V lost 4 bases to trimming and J lost 4 bases; unmatched junction nucleotides: 7. This CDR3 spans 16 amino acids. CDR1 is LGHNA, CDR2 YNFKEQ, per germline. Here the CDR3 DNA reads TGTGCCAGCAGCCCCGGGGGGACGCTGGGGGCCAACGTCCTGACTTTC. This gives the protein CASSPGGTLGANVLTF.

V gene TRBV4-2 combines with J gene TRBJ1-2; the D gene is possibly TRBD1 (5 bases). The CDR3 runs 12 residues. Germline CDR1 LGHNA, CDR2 YNFKEQ. V was pared by 3 bases and J by 8 bases, with 10 bases between. This CDR3 is CASSHGDGGYTF. Written as DNA, the CDR3 is TGTGCCAGCAGCCATGGGGACGGAGGCTACACCTTC.

The rearrangement uses TRBV15 and TRBJ2-7, with a tentative D call TRBD2 (6 bases). Germline CDR1 LNHNV, CDR2 YYDKDF (reference sequence). The CDR3 loop spans 11 amino acids. Between the trimmed V and J ends, which lost 8 bases and 1 base, there was a span of 6 bases. CDR3 residues: CATRGSYEQYF. The DNA of the CDR3 is TGTGCCACCCGGGGGTCCTACGAGCAGTACTTC.

V and J are TRBV20-1 and TRBJ1-6; TRBD1 matches 10 bases. The CDR3 consists of 15 residues. Germline CDR1 and CDR2: DFQATT and SNEGSKA (reference sequence). The V segment lost 6 bases and the J segment 7 bases; nucleotides outside the gene matches: 9. CDR3 nucleotides: TGCAGTGCCCCCGGCGACAGGGGGCGGAATTCACCCCTCCACTTT. Its translation: CSAPGDRGRNSPLHF.

The V call is TRBV6-2 or TRBV6-3, the J call TRBJ1-2; 8 nucleotides agree with TRBD1. V shed 5 bases and J 4 bases; nucleotides not matched to a gene: 9. This CDR3 region has 15 residues. Germline V gene lookup returns CDR1 MNHEY and CDR2 SVGEGT. The CDR3 sequence: CASSHDRGLIYGYTF. The CDR3 DNA reads TGTGCCAGCAGTCATGACAGGGGACTAATCTATGGCTACACCTTC.

The chain links TRBV7-8 to TRBJ2-1; 13 positions agree with TRBD2. The CDR3 covers 16 residues. The germline V gene has CDR1 SGHVS and CDR2 FQNEAQ. V was clipped by 5 bases and J by 10 bases; unmatched bases: 11. CDR3 protein: CASSHGLAGAVWEQFF. The CDR3 DNA is TGTGCCAGCAGCCACGGACTAGCGGGGGCCGTGTGGGAGCAGTTCTTC.

The sample holds one count of this clonotype. The chain is built from TRBV3-1 and TRBJ1-2, with 8 bases lining up with TRBD1. V gave up 0 bases and J gave up 5 bases; unmatched junction bases: 5. The CDR3 loop spans 15 amino acids. Germline CDR1 LGHDT, CDR2 YNNKEL (reference sequence). CDR3 in DNA: TGTGCCAGCAGCCAAGATTGGCAGGGGGCGTATGGCTACACCTTC. This encodes CASSQDWQGAYGYTF.

This clonotype was recorded once. The chain recombines TRBV12-3 or TRBV12-4 with TRBJ2-1, with a weak D call TRBD2 (6 bases). CDR3 size: 15 residues. Trimming stripped 3 bases from V and 7 bases from J, with 16 bases between. The CDR3 loop reads CASSLKEGPGNEQFF. CDR3 sequence (DNA): TGTGCCAGCAGTTTGAAGGAGGGGCCGGGGAATGAGCAGTTCTTC.